The rows below give T cell receptor beta chains drawn from one sample of a study of post-analysis software for immune sequencing data. One entry per CDR3 protein results from TCRdb running MiXCR on the PCR reads. This sample yields hundreds of thousands of distinct CDR3 sequences, of which about 32% are seen a single time; 0.55% to 0.65% belongs to the top ten. Input material: blood. All receptors derive from a girl aged 5-17 years with multiple sclerosis. Both conserved end residues are part of each CDR3. Each record gives: D gene, V gene, J gene, clone size, CDR3 DNA, CDR3 protein. A D gene is named only where the DNA matches it firmly. A clone size is listed for some rows: how often the clone was seen (once, few, many), or a class if it is expanded.

-	TRBV20-1	TRBJ1-1	once	TGCAGTGCTAGAGAGACAAGTGAGGGGATCACTGAAGCTTTCTTT	CSARETSEGITEAFF
-	TRBV24-1	TRBJ1-1	few	TGTGCCACCAGGGCCGGGATCGGGTACACTGAAGCTTTCTTT	CATRAGIGYTEAFF
-	TRBV5-5	TRBJ2-7	-	TGTGCCGGCACCCGATCCGGGCAGGACACCTACGAGCAGTACTTC	CAGTRSGQDTYEQYF
TRBD2	TRBV7-2	TRBJ2-5	few	TGTGCCAGCAGCACAGTCACTAGCGGGCCCCAGTACTTC	CASSTVTSGPQYF
TRBD2	TRBV12-3/TRBV12-4	TRBJ2-5	-	TGTGCCAGCAGTTCTGGGACTAGCGGGGGCCGCCAAGAGACCCAGTACTTC	CASSSGTSGGRQETQYF
-	TRBV20-1	TRBJ2-3	-	TGCAGTGCTAGAGATCGGTACAGGGGCACAGATACGCAGTATTTT	CSARDRYRGTDTQYF
-	TRBV25-1	TRBJ1-1	few	TGTGCCAGCACCCAAATCGGGGCTGAAGCTTTCTTT	CASTQIGAEAFF
TRBD2	TRBV7-9	TRBJ2-1	few	TGTGCCAGCAGCTCCCGAACTAGCGGGAGCGGTGAGCAGTTCTTC	CASSSRTSGSGEQFF
-	TRBV7-2	TRBJ2-7	-	TGTGCCAGCAGCTCCTCGAGTTGGGAGCAGTACTTC	CASSSSSWEQYF
TRBD2	TRBV5-1	TRBJ2-5	-	TGCGCCAGCAGCTTGAGAACTAGCGGGGGTCAAGAGACCCAGTACTTC	CASSLRTSGGQETQYF
-	TRBV7-2	TRBJ2-3	-	TGTGCCAGCAGCTTAGCGGGACCCCACACAGATACGCAGTATTTT	CASSLAGPHTDTQYF
-	TRBV6-6	TRBJ2-5	-	TGTGCCAGCAGACAAAAGGCTAGCGCAGAAGAGACCCAGTACTTC	CASRQKASAEETQYF
-	TRBV27	TRBJ2-1	few	TGTGCCAGCAGCATAAGGGTAGGCCCCTTGAACAATGAGCAGTTCTTC	CASSIRVGPLNNEQFF
TRBD2	TRBV29-1	TRBJ2-7	few	TGCAGCGTTTCTGCAATAGCGGGCTCCTACGAGCAGTACTTC	CSVSAIAGSYEQYF
-	TRBV7-2	TRBJ1-1	-	TGTGCCAGCAGCTTTCAGTCAGAGAACACTGAAGCTTTCTTT	CASSFQSENTEAFF